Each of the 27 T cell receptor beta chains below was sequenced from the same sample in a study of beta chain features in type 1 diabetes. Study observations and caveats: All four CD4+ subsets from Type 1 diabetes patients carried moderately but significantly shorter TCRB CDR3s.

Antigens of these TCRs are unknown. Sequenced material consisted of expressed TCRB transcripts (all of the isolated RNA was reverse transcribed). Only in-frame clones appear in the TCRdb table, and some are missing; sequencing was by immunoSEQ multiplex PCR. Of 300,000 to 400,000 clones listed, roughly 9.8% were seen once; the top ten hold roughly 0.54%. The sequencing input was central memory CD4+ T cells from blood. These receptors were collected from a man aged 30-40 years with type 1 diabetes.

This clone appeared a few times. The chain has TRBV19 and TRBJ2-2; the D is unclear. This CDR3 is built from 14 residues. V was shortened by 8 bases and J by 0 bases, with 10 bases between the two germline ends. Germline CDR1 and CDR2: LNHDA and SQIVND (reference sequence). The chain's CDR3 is CASSAATNTGELFF. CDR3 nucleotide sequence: TGTGCCAGTTCGGCAGCCACGAACACCGGGGAGCTGTTTTTT.

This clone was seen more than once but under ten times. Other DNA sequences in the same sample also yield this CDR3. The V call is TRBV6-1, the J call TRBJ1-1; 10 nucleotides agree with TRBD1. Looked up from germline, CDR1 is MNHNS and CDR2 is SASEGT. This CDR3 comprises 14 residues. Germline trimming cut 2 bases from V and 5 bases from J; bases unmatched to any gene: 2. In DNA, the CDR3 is TGTGCCAGCAGTGAATGGACAGGGGGGACTGAAGCTTTCTTT. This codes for CASSEWTGGTEAFF.

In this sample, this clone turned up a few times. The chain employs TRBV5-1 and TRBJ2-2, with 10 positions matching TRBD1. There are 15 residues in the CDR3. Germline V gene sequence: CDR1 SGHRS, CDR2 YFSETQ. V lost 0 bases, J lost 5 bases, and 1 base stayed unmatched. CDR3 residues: CASSLGQGATGELFF. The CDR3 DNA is TGCGCCAGCAGCTTGGGACAGGGGGCTACCGGGGAGCTGTTTTTT.

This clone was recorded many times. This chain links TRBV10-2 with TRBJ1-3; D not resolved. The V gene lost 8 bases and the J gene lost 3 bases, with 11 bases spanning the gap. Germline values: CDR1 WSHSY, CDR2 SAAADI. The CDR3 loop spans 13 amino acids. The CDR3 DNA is TGCGCCAGCGGGTTGTCCGGTGGAAACACCATATATTTT. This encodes CASGLSGGNTIYF.

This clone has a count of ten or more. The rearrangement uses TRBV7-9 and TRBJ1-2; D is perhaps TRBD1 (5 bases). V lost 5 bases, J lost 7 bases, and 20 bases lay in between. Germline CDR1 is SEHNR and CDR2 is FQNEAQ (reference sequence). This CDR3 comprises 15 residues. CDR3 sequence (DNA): TGTGCCAGCAGCCAAATTGGCAGGGAGGCCTCTGGCTACACCTTC. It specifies CASSQIGREASGYTF.

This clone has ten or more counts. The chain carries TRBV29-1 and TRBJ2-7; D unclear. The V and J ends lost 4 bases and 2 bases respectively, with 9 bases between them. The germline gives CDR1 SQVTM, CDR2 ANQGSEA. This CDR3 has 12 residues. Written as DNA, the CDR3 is TGCAGCGTTGTTGGCGGCCCCTACGAGCAGTACTTC. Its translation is CSVVGGPYEQYF.

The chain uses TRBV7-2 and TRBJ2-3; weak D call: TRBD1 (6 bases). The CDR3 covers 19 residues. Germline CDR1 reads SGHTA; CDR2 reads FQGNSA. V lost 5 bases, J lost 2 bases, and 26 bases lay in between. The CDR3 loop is CASSRQPSRSTGFTDTQYF. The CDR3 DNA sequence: TGTGCCAGCAGCCGCCAACCCAGTCGCTCAACAGGGTTCACAGATACGCAGTATTTT. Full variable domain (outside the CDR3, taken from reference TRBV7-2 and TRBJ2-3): GAGVSQSPSNKVTEKGKDVELRCDPISGHTALYWYRQSLGQGLEFLIYFQGNSAPDKSGLPSDRFSAERTGGSVSTLTIQRTQQEDSAVYLCASSRQPSRSTGFTDTQYFGPGTRLTVL.

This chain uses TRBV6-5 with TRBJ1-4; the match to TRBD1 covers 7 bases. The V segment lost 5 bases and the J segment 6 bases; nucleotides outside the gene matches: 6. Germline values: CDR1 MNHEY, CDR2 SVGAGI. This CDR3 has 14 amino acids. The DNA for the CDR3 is TGTGCCAGCAGTCGACAGGGAGTGGATGAAAAACTGTTTTTT. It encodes CASSRQGVDEKLFF.

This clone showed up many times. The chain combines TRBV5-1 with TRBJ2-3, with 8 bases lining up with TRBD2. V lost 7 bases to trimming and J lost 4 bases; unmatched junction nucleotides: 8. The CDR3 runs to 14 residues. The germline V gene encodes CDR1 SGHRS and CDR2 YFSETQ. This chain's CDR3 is CASRAQAGADTQYF. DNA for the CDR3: TGCGCCAGCCGTGCCCAAGCGGGAGCAGATACGCAGTATTTT.

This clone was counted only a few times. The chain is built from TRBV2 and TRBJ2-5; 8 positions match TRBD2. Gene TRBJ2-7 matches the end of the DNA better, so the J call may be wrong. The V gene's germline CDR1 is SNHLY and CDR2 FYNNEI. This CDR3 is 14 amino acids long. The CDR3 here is CASSDALADYEQYF. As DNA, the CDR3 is TGTGCCAGCAGTGATGCACTAGCGGACTACGAGCAGTACTTC.

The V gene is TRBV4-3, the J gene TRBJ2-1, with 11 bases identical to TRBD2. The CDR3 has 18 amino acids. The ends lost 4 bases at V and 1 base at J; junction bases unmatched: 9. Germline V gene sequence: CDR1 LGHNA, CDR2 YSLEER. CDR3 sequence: CASSLLLAGGSSYNEQFF. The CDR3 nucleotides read TGCGCCAGCAGCCTCCTGCTAGCGGGAGGCTCGTCCTACAATGAGCAGTTCTTC.

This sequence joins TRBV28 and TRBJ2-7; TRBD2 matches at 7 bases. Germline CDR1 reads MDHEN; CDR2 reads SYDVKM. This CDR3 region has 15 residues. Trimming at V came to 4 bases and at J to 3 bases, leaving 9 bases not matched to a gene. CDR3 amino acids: CASSSQTAGDYEQYF. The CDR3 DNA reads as TGTGCCAGCAGTTCCCAAACCGCGGGGGACTACGAGCAGTACTTC.

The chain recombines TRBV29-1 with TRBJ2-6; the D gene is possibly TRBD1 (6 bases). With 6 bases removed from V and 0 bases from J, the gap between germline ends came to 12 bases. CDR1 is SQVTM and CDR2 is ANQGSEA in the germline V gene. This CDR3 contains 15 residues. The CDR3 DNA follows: TGCAGCGTGACAGGAAATCACTCTGGGGCCAACGTCCTGACTTTC. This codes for CSVTGNHSGANVLTF.

The CDR3 is CASTLPGLDRGEQFF. The CDR3 region has the DNA TGTGCCAGCACCCTACCGGGCCTCGATCGAGGGGAGCAGTTCTTC. The chain carries TRBV5-4 and TRBJ2-1; D is perhaps TRBD2 (5 bases). Germline V gene sequence: CDR1 SGHNT, CDR2 YYREEE (reference sequence). The CDR3 is 15 amino acids. V gave up 6 bases and J gave up 10 bases, with 23 bases separating them.

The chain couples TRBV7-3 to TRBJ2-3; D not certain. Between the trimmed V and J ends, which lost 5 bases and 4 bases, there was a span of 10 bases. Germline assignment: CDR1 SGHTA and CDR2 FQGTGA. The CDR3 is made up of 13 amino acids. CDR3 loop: CASSRWDADTQYF. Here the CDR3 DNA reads TGTGCCAGCAGCCGGTGGGATGCAGATACGCAGTATTTT.

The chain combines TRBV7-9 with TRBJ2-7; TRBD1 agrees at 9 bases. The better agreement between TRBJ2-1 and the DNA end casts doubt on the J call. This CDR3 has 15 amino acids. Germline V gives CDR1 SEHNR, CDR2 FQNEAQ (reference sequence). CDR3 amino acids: CASSYGGQGNNEQFF. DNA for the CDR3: TGTGCCAGCAGCTACGGGGGACAGGGCAACAATGAGCAGTTCTTC.

The CDR3 DNA follows: TGTGCCAGCAGCTTTGGACAGGGGATACGGTATGGCTACACCTTC. This gives the protein CASSFGQGIRYGYTF. V is TRBV7-2 and J is TRBJ1-2, with 9 bases lining up with TRBD1. The CDR3 has 15 amino acids. V shed 3 bases, J shed 5 bases, and the junction held 7 bases outside the gene matches. CDR1 is SGHTA, CDR2 FQGNSA, per germline.

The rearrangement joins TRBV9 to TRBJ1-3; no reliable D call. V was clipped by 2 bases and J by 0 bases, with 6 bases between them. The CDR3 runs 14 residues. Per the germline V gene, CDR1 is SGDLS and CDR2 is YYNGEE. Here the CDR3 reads CASSVQTSGNTIYF. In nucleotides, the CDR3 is TGTGCCAGCAGCGTGCAGACCTCTGGAAACACCATATATTTT.

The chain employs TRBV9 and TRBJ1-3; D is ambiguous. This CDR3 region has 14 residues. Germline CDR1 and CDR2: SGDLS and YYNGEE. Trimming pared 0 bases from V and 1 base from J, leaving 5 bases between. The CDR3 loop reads CASSVESSGNTIYF. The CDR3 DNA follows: TGTGCCAGCAGCGTAGAGAGTTCTGGAAACACCATATATTTT.

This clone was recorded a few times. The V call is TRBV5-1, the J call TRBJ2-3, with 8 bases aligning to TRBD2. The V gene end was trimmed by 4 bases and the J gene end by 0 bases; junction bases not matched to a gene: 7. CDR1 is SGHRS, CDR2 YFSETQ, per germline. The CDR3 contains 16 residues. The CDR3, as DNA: TGCGCCAGCAGCAGAACTAGCGGAGGGAGCACAGATACGCAGTATTTT. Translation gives CASSRTSGGSTDTQYF.

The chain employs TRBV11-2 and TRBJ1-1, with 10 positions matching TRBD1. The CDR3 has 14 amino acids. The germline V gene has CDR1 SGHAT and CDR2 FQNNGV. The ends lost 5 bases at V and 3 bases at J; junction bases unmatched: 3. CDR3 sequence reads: CASSPDRGDTEAFF. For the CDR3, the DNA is TGTGCCAGCAGCCCGGACAGGGGGGACACTGAAGCTTTCTTT.

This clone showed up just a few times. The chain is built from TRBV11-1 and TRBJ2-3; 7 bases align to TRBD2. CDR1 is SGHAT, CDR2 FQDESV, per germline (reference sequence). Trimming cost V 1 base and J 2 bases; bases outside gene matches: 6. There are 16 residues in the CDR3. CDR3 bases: TGTGCCAGCAGCTTAGGGGTTAGCGGGTCCACAGATACGCAGTATTTT. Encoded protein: CASSLGVSGSTDTQYF.

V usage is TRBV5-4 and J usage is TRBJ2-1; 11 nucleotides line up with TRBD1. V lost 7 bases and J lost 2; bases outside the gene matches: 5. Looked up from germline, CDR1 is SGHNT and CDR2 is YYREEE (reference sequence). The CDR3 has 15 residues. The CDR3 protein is CASSRDRGTYNEQFF. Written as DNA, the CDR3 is TGTGCCAGCTCCCGGGACAGGGGGACCTACAATGAGCAGTTCTTC.

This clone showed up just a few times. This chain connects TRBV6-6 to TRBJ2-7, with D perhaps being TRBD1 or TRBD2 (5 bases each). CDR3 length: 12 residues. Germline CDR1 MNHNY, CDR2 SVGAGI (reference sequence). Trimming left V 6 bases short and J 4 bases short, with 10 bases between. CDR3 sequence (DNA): TGTGCCAGCAGCGGGACGGCATACGAGCAGTACTTC. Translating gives CASSGTAYEQYF.

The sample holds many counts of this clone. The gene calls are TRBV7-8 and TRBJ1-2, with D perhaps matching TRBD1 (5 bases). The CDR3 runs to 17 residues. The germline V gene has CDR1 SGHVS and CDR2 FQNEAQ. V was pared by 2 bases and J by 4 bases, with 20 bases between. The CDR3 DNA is TGTGCCAGCAGCTTACAGGCCAGGGAAATTCGACTCTATGGCTACACCTTC. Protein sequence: CASSLQAREIRLYGYTF.

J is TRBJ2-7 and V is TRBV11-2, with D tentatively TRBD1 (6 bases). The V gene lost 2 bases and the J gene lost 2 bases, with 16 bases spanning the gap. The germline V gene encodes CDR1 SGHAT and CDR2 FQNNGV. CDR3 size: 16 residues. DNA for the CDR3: TGTGCCAGCAGCTTATTTTTGTACAGGGAGACCTACGAGCAGTACTTC. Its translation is CASSLFLYRETYEQYF.

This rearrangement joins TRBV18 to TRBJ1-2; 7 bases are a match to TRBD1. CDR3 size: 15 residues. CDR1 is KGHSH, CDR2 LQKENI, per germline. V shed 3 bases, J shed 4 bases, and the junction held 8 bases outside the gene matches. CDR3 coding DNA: TGTGCCAGCTCACCGGCAACCGGGACAGCCTATGGCTACACCTTC. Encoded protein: CASSPATGTAYGYTF.